The subject of this entry is one T cell receptor (beta chain). What it recognizes is unknown. The method was immunoSEQ multiplex PCR; TCRdb's version includes in-frame clones alone and lacks a portion of them. The table lists under 350,000 clones, around 85% of them singletons, with around 1% in the top ten. This sample stems from a study of cytomegalovirus exposure and HLA in healthy donors. Findings and limits, study-wide: Cytomegalovirus-associated TCR beta chains were listed, numbering some 180.

Trimming cost V 0 bases and J 0 bases, with 10 bases left between them. The CDR3 sequence is 16 residues long. From germline, CDR1 is SGDLS and CDR2 YYNGEE. This rearrangement joins TRBV9 to TRBJ2-1; D might be TRBD1 (5 bases). This clonotype originated in a woman between 18 and 30 years old in good health and CMV-seronegative. Input material: PBMCs. Here the CDR3 DNA reads TGTGCCAGCAGCGTAGTGGGGCACAGCTCCTACAATGAGCAGTTCTTC. This codes for CASSVVGHSSYNEQFF.